This TCR beta chain was captured in a study of blood T cell repertoires in COVID-19. Study-wide context: The origin of the acute and convalescent COVID-19 samples was the United States, Italy and Spain.

V gave up 6 bases and J gave up 4 bases, with 21 bases separating them. The CDR3 is made up of 17 amino acids. Germline CDR1 reads SNHLY; CDR2 reads FYNNEI. In the authors' methods: How many nucleated cells were present was estimated from reference gene primer amplification. Some clones are missing from TCRdb's copy, which holds only in-frame ones; the method was immunoSEQ multiplex PCR. D and trimming come from the DNA, and the V and J calls and clone size come from that table. Of approximately 110,000 clones listed, more than 60% are singletons. The sequenced material came from peripheral blood. The chain links TRBV2 to TRBJ2-2; D call uncertain. This clonotype originated in a man in his 70s with active or convalescent COVID-19. The CDR3 here is CASSLQLIKWSTGELFF. The CDR3 DNA sequence: TGTGCCAGCAGCCTCCAGCTAATAAAGTGGAGCACCGGGGAGCTGTTTTTT. Variable domain in full (rest from reference TRBV2 and TRBJ2-2): EPEVTQTPSHQVTQMGQEVILRCVPISNHLYFYWYRQILGQKVEFLVSFYNNEISEKSEIFDDQFSVERPDGSNFTLKIRSTKLEDSAMYFCASSLQLIKWSTGELFFGEGSRLTVL.